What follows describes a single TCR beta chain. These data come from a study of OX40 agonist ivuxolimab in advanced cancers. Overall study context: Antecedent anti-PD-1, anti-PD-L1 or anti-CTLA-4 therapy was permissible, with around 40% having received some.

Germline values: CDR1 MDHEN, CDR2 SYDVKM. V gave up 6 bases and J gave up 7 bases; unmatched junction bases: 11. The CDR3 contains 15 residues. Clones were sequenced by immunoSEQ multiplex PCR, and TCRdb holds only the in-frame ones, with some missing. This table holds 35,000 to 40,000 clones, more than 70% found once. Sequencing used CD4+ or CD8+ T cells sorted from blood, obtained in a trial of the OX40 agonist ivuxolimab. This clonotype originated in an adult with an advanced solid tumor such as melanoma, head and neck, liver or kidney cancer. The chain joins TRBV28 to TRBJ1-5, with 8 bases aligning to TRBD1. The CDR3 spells CASSNPDRAGQPQHF. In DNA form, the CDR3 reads TGTGCCAGCAGCAACCCGGACAGGGCAGGGCAGCCCCAGCATTTT.